This T cell receptor (beta chain) emerged from a study of neoadjuvant anti-PD-1 for oral cavity cancer. Across the whole study: Nivolumab at 3 mg/kg was mostly given biweekly, three to four doses, pre-surgery. Around day 43, patients without progression received a fourth nivolumab dose before surgery. Findings of the study overall: Each response group had just a few patients in TCR analyses.

This clone was seen a few times. Antigen unknown. The data were produced by immunoSEQ multiplex PCR, yet TCRdb's version contains in-frame clones alone and is incomplete. The table includes approximately 7,200 clones, 45% detected once. Patients were newly diagnosed with stage II-IVA oral cavity squamous cell carcinoma without prior systemic or radiation treatment. The sequence was collected from a person aged 40 to 85 with oral cavity squamous cell carcinoma. The sequences come from tumor tissue, collected before nivolumab (anti-PD-1) treatment.

CDR3 in DNA: TGTGCCAGCAGCCCGTGGGAGTACAATTCACCCCTCCACTTT. Protein sequence: CASSPWEYNSPLHF. The chain recombines TRBV7-9 with TRBJ1-6; D call uncertain. This CDR3 spans 14 amino acids. Trimming left V 5 bases short and J 7 bases short, with 12 bases between. Looked up from germline, CDR1 is SEHNR and CDR2 is FQNEAQ (reference sequence).